The source of this TCR beta chain is a study of shared clonotypes between healthy human individuals (dated by TCRdb to the early 2020s). Regarding the complete study: The cohort included three men and a couple of women between 18 and 49 years of age. Between about 0.94 and 8.9 billion PBMCs per donor were obtained by leukapheresis. To estimate repertoire size and how much clonotype sharing occurs between individuals, the study deeply sequenced the blood TCR repertoires of 4 to 6 healthy adults. For each donor, three plates each were used for CD4 naive and CD4 memory, two plates were used for CD8 naive, and one plate was used for CD8 memory. To increase sequencing depth and limit assay-specific biases, TCR repertoire library preparation and sequencing were carried out by different laboratories using diverse techniques.

Points on this clone: Which antigen it targets is not known. No base qualities exist here, and no much larger clone lies one base off it.

Using the deep immunoSEQ assay, TCR CDR3 regions were amplified from genomic DNA by multiplex PCR. Extracted genomic DNA from each cell subset was distributed evenly across all wells of several immunoSEQ 96-well plates, and each plate was treated as a replicate. For sorted subsets, about 200 ng genomic DNA, equal to 30,000 to 35,000 T cell genomes, was loaded into each replicate PCR. The purified libraries were quantified using a Qubit 3.0 fluorometer, sized with a Bioanalyzer 2100, and then quantified again using the KAPA Library Quantification kit. A separate single-read 150-cycle Illumina NextSeq 550 flow cell was used to sequence each immunoSEQ 96-well plate. Per the authors' processing: The immunoSEQ output contained only junctional sequences without quality scores, so filtering could not match that applied to full-length reads. To assign V/J genes and CDR3, sequences were annotated using PyIR, a Python wrapper for IgBLAST v1.9, with IMGT germline references. Reads were filtered out if the reads had weak V/J assignments (E-value above 1e-6), no CDR3, stop codons, out-of-frame junctions, or ambiguous translated residues. V3J clonotypes were defined as sequences sharing an identical inferred V gene, J gene, and CDR3 amino acid sequence. The percentage overlap between two repertoires was calculated by dividing the number of shared unique clonotypes by the size of the smaller repertoire. Richness of each repertoire was evaluated using RTK rarefaction, the Chao1 estimator, and Recon v2.1 estimates of unobserved clonotypes. Generation probabilities for all TCRbeta clonotypes obtained by the gDNA method from a few donors were computed using OLGA. Not all clones reach the TCRdb copy of this immuneACCESS table, which keeps in-frame sequences only. Checked studies attribute under half of the gap to unresolved V genes and leave the rest unexplained. From that table come the V and J calls and clone size; the DNA was used to work out D and trimming. Here the sample has about 2.1 million clones; around 93% occur a single time. The top ten clonotypes cover about 1.6% of the sample.

The germline V and J ends show losses of 3 bases and 10 bases respectively, and no gene match explains 7 bases of the junction. According to the germline V gene (reference sequence), CDR1 reads MNHNY and CDR2 reads SVGAGI. The CDR3, from cysteine to phenylalanine, totals 15 residues. Solely the CDR3 DNA is kept, with 45 bases framed from the first base. CD8 naive samples were CD45RO-negative cells positively selected for CCR7, giving a CD45RA+CCR7+ population that excluded TemRA cells. The donors were healthy, HIV-negative adults with no recently reported acute infections or vaccinations. Every donor was a Caucasian adult living in Nashville, Tennessee, USA. After blood collection by leukapheresis, PBMCs were isolated using Ficoll-Histopaque density gradient centrifugation and then cryopreserved in the vapor phase of liquid nitrogen. Analytical flow cytometry was used to check the purity and quantity of every magnetically sorted T cell population. Each sorted fraction had its genomic DNA isolated and then quantified by UV absorbance on a Nanodrop 2000c.

The paper's findings and limits, for the study overall: Rarefaction of sorted-subset datasets indicated incomplete sequencing despite the large sequencing depth. Sampling was restricted to blood, and TCR repertoires in tissue are likely to differ from TCR repertoires in blood. When several donors were compared, the shared fraction of clonotypes was around 4.6% for naive CD4, about 4% for naive CD8, 2% to 2.5% for memory CD4, and 0.4% for memory CD8. Clonotypes shared by all four sorted-subset donors showed higher generation probabilities than non-shared clonotypes. Based on pairwise subsampling, the degree of clonotype sharing among donors was expected to be affected by sequencing depth. The small number of donors limited the genetic and exposure-history diversity represented. Estimated clonotype richness was generally larger for naive than for memory subsets.

The sequenced sample was naive CD8+ T cells from PBMCs. What this sample's cell subset or site label stands for: CD45RA+CCR7+. The clonotype was recovered from a man aged 18-30 years in good health. Some clones in this sample may be carry-over from other donors' samples. The rearranged segments are TRBV6-6 and TRBJ2-3; a stretch of 13 junction bases matches TRBD2. The CDR3 here reads CASSYRTSGSIAQYF. Read as DNA, the sequence is TGTGCCAGCAGTTATCGGACTAGCGGGAGTATCGCGCAGTATTTT.